The present TCR beta chain was sequenced within a study of blood T cell repertoires in COVID-19 (dated by TCRdb to about 2020). For the wider study: Collaborator samples came from the United States, Italy and Spain and covered acute and convalescent phases of COVID-19. Where available, HLA class I and class II types were taken from metadata supplied by the sample provider and were not determined by assay-based typing. The repertoires were released in a freely available public database intended as a resource for research on the immune response to SARS-CoV-2. The samples were drawn from the first 160 participants of the ongoing ImmuneRACE study and from 950 to 1,500 subjects provided by 6 global collaborators. Sample metadata almost always included a de-identified subject ID, COVID-19 status, age in years and sex. The prospective study material was composed of cDNA or gDNA derived from T cells, B-cell-depleted T cells, or PBMCs. Deeply sampled blood TCRbeta repertoires from subjects exposed to, actively infected with, or recovered from COVID-19 were included in the dataset. Here is what the overall study found, with its caveats: The quantity of clinical and demographic metadata differed by source and by participant and was supplied without curation.

Each collaborating institution followed its own protocols to collect whole blood in K2EDTA tubes. Collaborator samples were shipped for TCRbeta analysis as frozen whole blood, isolated PBMCs, or DNA extracted from either sample type. TCRbeta CDR3 regions were amplified from genomic DNA by means of the immunoSEQ Assay, a bias-controlled multiplex PCR. From the authors' description of their analysis: Within the assay, amplification of reference gene primers was used to estimate how many nucleated cells each sample contained. Sequence reads were collapsed and filtered to measure the absolute abundance of every unique TCRbeta CDR3 rearrangement. Productive Simpson clonality was computed per sample as the square root of Simpson's diversity index over productive rearrangements. The table comes from immuneACCESS by way of TCRdb, which keeps in-frame sequences with V and J called. Part of the clones is missing from these tables; in studies checked, under half for an unresolved V gene and the rest for unknown reasons. Clone size and the V and J calls come from that table; the DNA yielded D and trimming. The sample table contains 140,000 or so clones; only one count was recorded for approximately 86% of them. Together, the top ten hold 0.75% to 0.95% of the sample.

On this clone itself: Its antigen is unknown. Per-base quality was not reported, and no clone a single base away is much larger than it.

Sample: peripheral blood. The receptor's source is a woman in her 50s with acute or convalescent COVID-19.

The CDR3 loop reads CASSTQGYNEQFF. The DNA sequence follows: TGTGCCAGCAGTACACAGGGATACAATGAGCAGTTCTTC. Here the chain combines TRBV5-6 and TRBJ2-1; the best D guess is TRBD1, with 6 bases matching. The CDR3 runs 13 residues from the cysteine to the phenylalanine. CDR3 DNA is the only sequence kept; it has 39 bases, read in frame from the first base. V is clipped by 5 bases and J by 4 bases, and the sequence between their germline boundaries is 10 bases long. As encoded in the germline V gene, CDR1 is SGHDT while CDR2 is YYEEEE.